A single TCR beta chain is shown here with its context. This CDR3 contains 12 residues. CDR1 is MNHNS, CDR2 SASEGT, per germline. V shed 5 bases, J shed 8 bases, and the junction held 5 bases outside the gene matches. The data derive from a study of neoadjuvant anti-PD-1 for oral cavity cancer. Whole-study context: Nivolumab at 3 mg/kg was mostly given biweekly, three to four doses, pre-surgery.

The repertoire was sequenced with immunoSEQ multiplex PCR; TCRdb's copy has only in-frame clones and lacks some. This sample has more than 10,000 clones, with roughly 60% found just once. Stage II-IVA oral cavity squamous cell carcinoma was new and untreated by systemic or radiation therapy. The sequences come from tumor tissue, collected before nivolumab (anti-PD-1) treatment. V gene TRBV6-1 combines with J gene TRBJ1-2, with 7 bases aligning to TRBD1. This TCR derives from a person aged 40 to 85 with oral cavity squamous cell carcinoma. The CDR3 DNA reads TGTGCCAGCAGTTCTCGGACAGGCGGCTACACCTTC. It specifies CASSSRTGGYTF.